One and the same sample provided the 10 T cell receptor beta chains below, sequenced in a study of blood T cell repertoires in COVID-19. Profiled with immunoSEQ multiplex PCR; TCRdb holds only in-frame clones, not every one. The sample carries roughly 290,000 clones, around 85% recorded once. Sequenced sample: peripheral blood. These receptors were taken from a human donor with COVID-19, enrolled during active disease. The donor label of this sample is uncertain.

The CDR3 protein is CASSPEPLTSGRQETQYF. CDR3 nucleotides: TGTGCCAGCAGCCCCGAGCCCCTAACTAGCGGGAGGCAGGAGACCCAGTACTTC. The chain combines TRBV5-4 with TRBJ2-5, with TRBD2 matching over 12 bases. This CDR3 is built from 18 residues. V lost 4 bases to trimming and J lost 5 bases; unmatched junction nucleotides: 15. Germline loops: CDR1 SGHNT, CDR2 YYREEE (reference sequence).

The V gene is TRBV28, the J gene TRBJ2-1; 9 nucleotides match TRBD2. The CDR3 contains 19 residues. Germline V gene data show CDR1 as MDHEN and CDR2 as SYDVKM. Germline trimming cut 3 bases from V and 3 bases from J; bases unmatched to any gene: 15. In DNA form, the CDR3 reads TGTGCCAGCAGTTTTAATCCTTTTCTCCTAGCGGGACTCTACAATGAGCAGTTCTTC. This gives the protein CASSFNPFLLAGLYNEQFF.

The chain is built from TRBV6-2 or TRBV6-3 and TRBJ2-7, with D maybe TRBD1 (5 bases). The length of the CDR3 is 12 residues. Germline V gene data show CDR1 as MNHEY and CDR2 as SVGEGT. V was shortened by 5 bases and J by 4 bases, with 9 bases between the two germline ends. The CDR3 loop reads CASSTTEYEQYF. In nucleotides, the CDR3 is TGTGCCAGCAGTACGACAGAATACGAGCAGTACTTC.

Notes on this clone: Other DNA sequences of this sample code for an identical CDR3. V gene TRBV5-1 combines with J gene TRBJ1-5, with 10 bases identical to TRBD1. V dropped 4 bases and J dropped 2; count of bases not matched to a gene: 3. The germline V gene encodes CDR1 SGHRS and CDR2 YFSETQ. The CDR3 contains 15 residues. The DNA of the CDR3 is TGCGCCAGCAGCCTCGGGACAGGGGGCAATCAGCCCCAGCATTTT. Its translation: CASSLGTGGNQPQHF.

The J gene is TRBJ2-2, the V gene TRBV7-3, with a weak D call TRBD2 (5 bases). V lost 2 bases and J 1 base, leaving 11 bases between the germline ends. This CDR3 is built from 16 residues. CDR1 is SGHTA and CDR2 is FQGTGA in the germline V gene. Here the CDR3 reads CASSLEGSRNTGELFF. As DNA, the CDR3 is TGTGCCAGCAGCTTAGAGGGTAGCAGGAACACCGGGGAGCTGTTTTTT.

The rearrangement links TRBV18 to TRBJ1-5; D is ambiguous. CDR3 length: 14 residues. The V end was cut by 6 bases, the J end by 2 bases, with 11 bases between. The germline CDR1 and CDR2 sequences are KGHSH and LQKENI. The CDR3 protein is CASSPGRGNQPQHF. The CDR3 DNA follows: TGTGCCAGCTCCCCTGGGCGGGGCAATCAGCCCCAGCATTTT.

This clone turned up a few times. The chain carries TRBV28 and TRBJ1-2; tentatively, D is TRBD1 (6 bases). Trimming left V 6 bases short and J 8 bases short, with 19 bases between. Looked up from germline, CDR1 is MDHEN and CDR2 is SYDVKM. This CDR3 spans 14 amino acids. The CDR3 reads CASSRIIWGPGYTF. For the CDR3, the DNA is TGTGCCAGCAGCCGTATCATCTGGGGGCCGGGCTACACCTTC.

The rearrangement links TRBV6-5 to TRBJ1-1; unclear D gene. V dropped 7 bases and J dropped 5 bases, with 14 bases sitting between them. The CDR3 consists of 13 residues. Germline CDR1 and CDR2: MNHEY and SVGAGI. CDR3 nucleotide sequence: TGTGCCAGCAAAGAGGCTCGTAGAACTGAAGCTTTCTTT. Residues: CASKEARRTEAFF.

This clone has just one count. V usage is TRBV29-1 and J usage is TRBJ1-4, with TRBD1 matching 8 bases. Germline V gene data show CDR1 as SQVTM and CDR2 as ANQGSEA. The ends lost 6 bases at V and 4 bases at J; junction bases unmatched: 10. CDR3 length equals 15 residues. DNA of the CDR3: TGCAGCGTCGCAACCCTGACAGGGGTTAATGAAAAACTGTTTTTT. Translating gives CSVATLTGVNEKLFF.

This chain joins TRBV4-1 and TRBJ1-6; TRBD1 is a possible D gene (5 bases). Trimming shortened V by 1 base and J by 7 bases, and 14 bases separated the two germline ends. The germline V gene encodes CDR1 MGHRA and CDR2 YSYEKL. The CDR3 spans 16 residues. The CDR3 nucleotides read TGCGCCAGCAGCCAAGGGGTGGGGACTCGCAATTCACCCCTCCACTTT. Protein: CASSQGVGTRNSPLHF.